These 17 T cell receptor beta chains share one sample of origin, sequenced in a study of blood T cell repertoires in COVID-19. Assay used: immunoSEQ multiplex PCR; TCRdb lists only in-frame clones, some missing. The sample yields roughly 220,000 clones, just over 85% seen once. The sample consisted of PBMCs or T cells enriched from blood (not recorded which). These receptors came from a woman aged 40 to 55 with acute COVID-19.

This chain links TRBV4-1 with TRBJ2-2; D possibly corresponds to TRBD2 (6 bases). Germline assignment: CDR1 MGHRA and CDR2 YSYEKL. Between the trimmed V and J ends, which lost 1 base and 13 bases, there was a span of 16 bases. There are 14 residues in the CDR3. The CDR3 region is CASSQVDRVGGLFF. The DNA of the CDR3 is TGCGCCAGCAGCCAAGTGGATCGGGTGGGAGGGCTGTTTTTT.

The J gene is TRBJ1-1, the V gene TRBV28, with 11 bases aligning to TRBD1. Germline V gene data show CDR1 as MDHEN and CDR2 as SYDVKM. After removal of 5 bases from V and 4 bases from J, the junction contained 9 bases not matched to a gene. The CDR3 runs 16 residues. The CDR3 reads CASSLWTGGSRTEAFF. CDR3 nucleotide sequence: TGTGCCAGCAGTCTCTGGACAGGGGGCTCGCGCACTGAAGCTTTCTTT. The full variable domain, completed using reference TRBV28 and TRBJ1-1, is DVKVTQSSRYLVKRTGEKVFLECVQDMDHENMFWYRQDPGLGLRLIYFSYDVKMKEKGDIPEGYSVSREKKERFSLILESASTNQTSMYLCASSLWTGGSRTEAFFGQGTRLTVV.

CDR3 DNA sequence: TGTGCCAGCAGCTTAGTGGGGGGGCAGTCTGGCTACACCTTC. This encodes CASSLVGGQSGYTF. The chain uses TRBV13 and TRBJ1-2, with D possibly TRBD1 on 6 matching bases. The CDR3 extends over 14 amino acids. Between the trimmed V and J ends, which lost 1 base and 7 bases, there was a span of 13 bases. The germline CDR1 and CDR2 sequences are PRHDT and FYEKMQ (reference sequence). The complete variable domain, with remaining parts taken from reference TRBV13 and TRBJ1-2, reads AAGVIQSPRHLIKEKRETATLKCYPIPRHDTVYWYQQGPGQDPQFLISFYEKMQSDKGSIPDRFSAQQFSDYHSELNMSSLELGDSALYFCASSLVGGQSGYTFGSGTRLTVV.

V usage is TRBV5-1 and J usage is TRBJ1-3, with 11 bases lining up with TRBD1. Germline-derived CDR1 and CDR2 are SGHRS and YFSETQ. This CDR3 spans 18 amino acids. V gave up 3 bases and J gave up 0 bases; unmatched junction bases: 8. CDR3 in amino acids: CASSSGTGGRFSGNTIYF. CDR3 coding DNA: TGCGCCAGCAGCTCCGGGACAGGGGGTAGATTCTCTGGAAACACCATATATTTT.

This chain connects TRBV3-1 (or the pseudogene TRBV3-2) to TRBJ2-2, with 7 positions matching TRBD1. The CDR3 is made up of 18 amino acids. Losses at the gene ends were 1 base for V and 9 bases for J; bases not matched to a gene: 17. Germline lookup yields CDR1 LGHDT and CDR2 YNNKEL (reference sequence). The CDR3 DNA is TGTGCCAGCAGCCAAGTAGGTGGGACAGACAAGCCCGGCCGGGAGCTGTTTTTT. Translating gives CASSQVGGTDKPGRELFF.

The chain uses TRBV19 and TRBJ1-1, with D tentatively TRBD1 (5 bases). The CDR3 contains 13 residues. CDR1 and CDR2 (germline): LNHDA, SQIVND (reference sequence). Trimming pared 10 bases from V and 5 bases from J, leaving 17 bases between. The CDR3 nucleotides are TGTGCCACCAGGGAGGGGCGCGGGACTGAAGCTTTCTTT. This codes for CATREGRGTEAFF.

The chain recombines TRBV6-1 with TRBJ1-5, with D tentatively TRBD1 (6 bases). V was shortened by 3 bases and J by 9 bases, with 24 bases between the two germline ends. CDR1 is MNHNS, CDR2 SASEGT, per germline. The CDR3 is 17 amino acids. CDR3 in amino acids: CASSEEITGWTSGPQHF. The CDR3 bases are TGTGCCAGCAGTGAGGAGATTACAGGGTGGACTTCGGGGCCCCAGCATTTT.

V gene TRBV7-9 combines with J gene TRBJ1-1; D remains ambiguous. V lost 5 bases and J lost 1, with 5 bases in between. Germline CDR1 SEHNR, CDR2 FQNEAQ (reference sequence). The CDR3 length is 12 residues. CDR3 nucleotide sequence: TGTGCCAGCAGCCCCAAGAACACTGAAGCTTTCTTT. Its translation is CASSPKNTEAFF.

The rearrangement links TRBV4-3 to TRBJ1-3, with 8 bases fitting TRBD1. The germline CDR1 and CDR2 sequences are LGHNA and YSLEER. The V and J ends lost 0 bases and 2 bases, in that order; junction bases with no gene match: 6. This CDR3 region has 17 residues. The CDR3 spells CASSQEPYRGTGNTIYF. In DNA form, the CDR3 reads TGCGCCAGCAGCCAAGAACCTTACAGGGGGACTGGAAACACCATATATTTT.

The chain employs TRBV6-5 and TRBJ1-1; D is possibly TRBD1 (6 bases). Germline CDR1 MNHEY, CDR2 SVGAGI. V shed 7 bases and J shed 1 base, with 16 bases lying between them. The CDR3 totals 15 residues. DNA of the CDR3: TGTGCCAGCAATCAATTGCGGACAGCGAACACTGAAGCTTTCTTT. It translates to CASNQLRTANTEAFF.

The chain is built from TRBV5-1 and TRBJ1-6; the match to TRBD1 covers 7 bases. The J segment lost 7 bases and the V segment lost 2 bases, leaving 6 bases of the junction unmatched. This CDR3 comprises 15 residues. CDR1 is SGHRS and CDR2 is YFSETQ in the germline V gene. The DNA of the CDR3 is TGCGCCAGCAGCTTCGCACAGGGGCAGAATTCACCCCTCCACTTT. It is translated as CASSFAQGQNSPLHF.

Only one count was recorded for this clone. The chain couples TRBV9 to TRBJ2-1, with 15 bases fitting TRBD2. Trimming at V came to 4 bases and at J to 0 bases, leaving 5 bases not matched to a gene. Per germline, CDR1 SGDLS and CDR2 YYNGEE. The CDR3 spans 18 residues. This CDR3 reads CASSLGLAGGSSYNEQFF. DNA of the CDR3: TGTGCCAGCAGCTTGGGACTAGCGGGGGGAAGCTCCTACAATGAGCAGTTCTTC.

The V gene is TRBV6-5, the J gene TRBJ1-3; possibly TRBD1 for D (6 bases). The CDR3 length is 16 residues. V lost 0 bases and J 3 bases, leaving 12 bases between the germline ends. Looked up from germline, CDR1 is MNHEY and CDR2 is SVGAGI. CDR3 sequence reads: CASSYSVGADGNTIYF. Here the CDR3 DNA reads TGTGCCAGCAGTTACTCAGTGGGGGCTGATGGAAACACCATATATTTT.

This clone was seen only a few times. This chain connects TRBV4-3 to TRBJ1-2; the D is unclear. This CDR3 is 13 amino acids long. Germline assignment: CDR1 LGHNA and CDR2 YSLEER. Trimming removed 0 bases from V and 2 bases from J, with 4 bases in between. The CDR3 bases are TGCGCCAGCAGCCAAGAGCTAAACTATGGCTACACCTTC. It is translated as CASSQELNYGYTF.

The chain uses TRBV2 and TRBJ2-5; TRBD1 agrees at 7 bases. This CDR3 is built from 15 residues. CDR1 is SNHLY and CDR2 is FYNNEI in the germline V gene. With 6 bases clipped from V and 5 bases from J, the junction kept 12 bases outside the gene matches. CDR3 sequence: CASRIGGEVAETQYF. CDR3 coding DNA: TGTGCCAGCAGGATAGGGGGCGAGGTGGCCGAGACCCAGTACTTC. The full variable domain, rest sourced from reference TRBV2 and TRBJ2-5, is EPEVTQTPSHQVTQMGQEVILRCVPISNHLYFYWYRQILGQKVEFLVSFYNNEISEKSEIFDDQFSVERPDGSNFTLKIRSTKLEDSAMYFCASRIGGEVAETQYFGPGTRLLVL.

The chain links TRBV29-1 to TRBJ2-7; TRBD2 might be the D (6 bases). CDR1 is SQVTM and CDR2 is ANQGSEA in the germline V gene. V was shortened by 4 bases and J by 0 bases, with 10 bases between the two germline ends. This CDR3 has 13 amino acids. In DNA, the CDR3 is TGCAGCGTTGGGGACTTGGCCTCCTACGAGCAGTACTTC. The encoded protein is CSVGDLASYEQYF.

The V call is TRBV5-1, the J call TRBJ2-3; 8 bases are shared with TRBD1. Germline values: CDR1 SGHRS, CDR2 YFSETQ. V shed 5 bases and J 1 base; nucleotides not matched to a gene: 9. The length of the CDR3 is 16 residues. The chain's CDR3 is CASSPGQGSRTDTQYF. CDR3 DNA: TGCGCCAGCAGTCCTGGACAGGGATCACGCACAGATACGCAGTATTTT.